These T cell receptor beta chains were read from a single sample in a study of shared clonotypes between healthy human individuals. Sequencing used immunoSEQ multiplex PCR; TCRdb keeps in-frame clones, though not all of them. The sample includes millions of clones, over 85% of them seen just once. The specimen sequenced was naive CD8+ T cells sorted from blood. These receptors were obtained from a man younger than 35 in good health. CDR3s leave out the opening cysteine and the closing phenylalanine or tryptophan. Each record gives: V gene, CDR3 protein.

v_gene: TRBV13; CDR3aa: ASSNQDRDQETQY
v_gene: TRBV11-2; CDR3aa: ASSPTVGLYNEQF
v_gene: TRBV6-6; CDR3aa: ASKEGLYEQY
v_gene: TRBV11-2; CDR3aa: ASSLAPGQGYTGELF
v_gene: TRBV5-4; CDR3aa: ASSPGTGSNEKLF
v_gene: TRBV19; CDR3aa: ASTPSSQFYGYT
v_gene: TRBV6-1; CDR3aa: ASSELIVMDYGYT
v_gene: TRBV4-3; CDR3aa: ASSQTMTGKQETQY
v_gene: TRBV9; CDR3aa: ASRGADTQY
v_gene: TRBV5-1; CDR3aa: ASSLEGNWEKLF
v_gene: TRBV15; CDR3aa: ATSRWDESSYEQY
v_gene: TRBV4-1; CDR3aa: ASSPGGSSYEQY
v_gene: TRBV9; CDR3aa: ASSVARSGELF
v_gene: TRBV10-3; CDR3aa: AISEKGLAGVETQY
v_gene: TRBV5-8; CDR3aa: ASSLRQGESYEQY
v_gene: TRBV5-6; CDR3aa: ASSLWESPNEKLF
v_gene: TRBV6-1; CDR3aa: ASSGGLILMGTDTQY
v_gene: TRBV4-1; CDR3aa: ASSPIGLEQF
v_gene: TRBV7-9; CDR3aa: ASSFTSGGSETQY